The 20 T cell receptor beta chains below come from one sample, sequenced in a study of blood T cell repertoires in COVID-19. Assay used: immunoSEQ multiplex PCR; TCRdb lists only in-frame clones, some missing. The data hold a few hundred thousand clones, with 80% to 90% observed a single time. Sample: PBMCs or T cells enriched from blood (not recorded which). These receptor sequences come from a woman aged 40 to 50 with acute COVID-19.

J is TRBJ2-7 and V is TRBV27, with 11 bases matching TRBD1. Germline V gene lookup returns CDR1 MNHEY and CDR2 SMNVEV (reference sequence). CDR3 size: 14 residues. Trimming at V came to 6 bases and at J to 2 bases, leaving 3 bases not matched to a gene. The CDR3 spells CASRPGQGAYEQYF. CDR3 nucleotide sequence: TGTGCCAGCAGACCGGGACAGGGGGCCTACGAGCAGTACTTC.

The rearrangement links TRBV19 to TRBJ1-2; 7 positions agree with TRBD1. Germline trimming cut 7 bases from V and 1 base from J; bases unmatched to any gene: 12. From germline, CDR1 is LNHDA and CDR2 SQIVND (reference sequence). This CDR3 region has 16 residues. The CDR3 region is CASTPSQGNINYGYTF. CDR3 nucleotide sequence: TGTGCCAGTACCCCCTCACAGGGGAATATTAACTATGGCTACACCTTC.

V and J are TRBV28 and TRBJ2-5; 11 bases are a match to TRBD2. The CDR3 is 16 residues long. V lost 6 bases to trimming and J lost 5 bases; unmatched junction nucleotides: 11. Germline V gene sequence: CDR1 MDHEN, CDR2 SYDVKM. The CDR3, as DNA: TGTGCCAGCAGCCCGGGACTAGCGGTTCAAGGGGAGACCCAGTACTTC. Its translation: CASSPGLAVQGETQYF.

The rearrangement joins TRBV28 to TRBJ2-6; D is unclear. The V end was cut by 3 bases, the J end by 2 bases, with 8 bases between. This CDR3 spans 15 amino acids. CDR1 is MDHEN, CDR2 SYDVKM, per germline. The CDR3, as DNA: TGTGCCAGCAGTTTGGTAGGAGCTGGGGCCAACGTCCTGACTTTC. Translating gives CASSLVGAGANVLTF.

The chain uses TRBV10-3 and TRBJ2-1; a possible D gene is TRBD1 (6 bases). The CDR3 runs to 12 residues. The V gene's germline CDR1 is ENHRY and CDR2 SYGVKD. V was pared by 0 bases and J by 10 bases, with 7 bases between. The CDR3 region is CAISESGQEQFF. CDR3 DNA sequence: TGTGCCATCAGTGAGTCAGGACAGGAGCAGTTCTTC.

This clone was detected only a few times. The CDR3 here is CASKGQGVPQETQYF. Written as DNA, the CDR3 is TGTGCCAGCAAAGGTCAGGGTGTACCCCAAGAGACCCAGTACTTC. The chain has TRBV2 and TRBJ2-5; D is possibly TRBD1 (5 bases). CDR1 and CDR2 from the germline V gene are SNHLY and FYNNEI. The ends were cut back, 7 bases at V and 1 base at J, with 16 bases in the middle. The CDR3 extends over 15 amino acids.

Remarks on this clone: A read error may account for a junction end that differs from germline. The V gene is TRBV20-1, the J gene TRBJ2-7; D not certain. The CDR3 covers 15 residues. Germline values: CDR1 DFQATT, CDR2 SNEGSKA (reference sequence). The CDR3 loop reads CSASLGTSFSHEQYF. The CDR3 DNA follows: TGCAGTGCTAGTTTGGGCACATCTTTCTCCCACGAGCAGTACTTC.

On this clone: The identical CDR3 is also encoded by other nucleotide sequences in the sample. The chain recombines TRBV5-1 with TRBJ1-5; 7 bases fit TRBD1. CDR3 size: 15 residues. V was pared by 0 bases and J by 1 base, with 1 base of the junction left unmatched. Germline CDR1 SGHRS, CDR2 YFSETQ. In DNA, the CDR3 is TGCGCCAGCAGCTTGGAAGGGGGCAGCAATCAGCCCCAGCATTTT. Its translation is CASSLEGGSNQPQHF.

J is TRBJ2-1 and V is TRBV7-3; D is uncertain. This CDR3 region has 15 residues. V shed 0 bases and J shed 4 bases, with 10 bases lying between them. Germline V gene sequence: CDR1 SGHTA, CDR2 FQGTGA. The CDR3 reads CASSLTSGGYNEQFF. The CDR3 DNA reads as TGTGCCAGCAGCTTAACTAGTGGCGGATACAATGAGCAGTTCTTC.

This sequence joins TRBV19 and TRBJ1-2, with TRBD1 as a possible D gene (6 bases). CDR1 and CDR2 (germline): LNHDA, SQIVND (reference sequence). The V end was cut by 5 bases, the J end by 5 bases, with 18 bases between. This CDR3 has 15 residues. CDR3 coding DNA: TGTGCCAGTAGTCCCCAGGGGTTACAGCAATATGGCTACACCTTC. Translating gives CASSPQGLQQYGYTF.

This clone was seen once. The chain couples TRBV6-5 to TRBJ1-1; D might be TRBD1 (5 bases). Germline V gene sequence: CDR1 MNHEY, CDR2 SVGAGI. V lost 1 base and J 3 bases, leaving 15 bases between the germline ends. The CDR3 has 16 residues. This CDR3 reads CASSYYGQGGYTEAFF. The CDR3 DNA reads TGTGCCAGCAGTTACTACGGCCAGGGTGGATACACTGAAGCTTTCTTT.

The V and J genes are TRBV19 and TRBJ1-2, with a tentative D call TRBD1 (5 bases). This CDR3 comprises 12 residues. The V end was cut by 3 bases, the J end by 6 bases, with 8 bases between. Germline V gives CDR1 LNHDA, CDR2 SQIVND (reference sequence). CDR3 nucleotides: TGTGCCAGTAGTATGACAGATAATGGCTACACCTTC. Translating it yields CASSMTDNGYTF. The variable domain in full, with the rest retrieved from reference TRBV19 and TRBJ1-2, is DGGITQSPKYLFRKEGQNVTLSCEQNLNHDAMYWYRQDPGQGLRLIYYSQIVNDFQKGDIAEGYSVSREKKESFPLTVTSAQKNPTAFYLCASSMTDNGYTFGSGTRLTVV.

This clone has only one observation. The V gene is TRBV14, the J gene TRBJ2-5; unclear D gene. The V and J ends lost 0 bases and 1 base respectively, with 18 bases between them. In germline, CDR1 is SGHDN, CDR2 FVKESK. This CDR3 is built from 18 residues. The CDR3 spells CASSQDSTAWAVQETQYF. CDR3 nucleotide sequence: TGTGCCAGCAGCCAAGATTCCACCGCATGGGCAGTCCAAGAGACCCAGTACTTC.

The rearrangement links TRBV7-6 to TRBJ1-4, with TRBD1 matching over 7 bases. Germline V lookup: CDR1 SGHVS, CDR2 FNYEAQ. The CDR3 spans 15 residues. V lost 3 bases and J lost 7; bases outside the gene matches: 8. CDR3 loop: CASSFRQGLGEKLFF. The DNA of the CDR3 is TGTGCCAGCAGCTTCCGACAGGGCCTTGGTGAAAAACTGTTTTTT.

This chain links TRBV28 with TRBJ1-6, with 7 bases lining up with TRBD1. The CDR3 loop spans 14 amino acids. Trimming took 7 bases from V and 14 from J; bases not matched to a gene: 14. Germline CDR1 and CDR2: MDHEN and SYDVKM. The CDR3 region is CASNPAGTVISLHF. CDR3 sequence (DNA): TGTGCCAGCAATCCGGCCGGGACAGTTATTTCCCTCCACTTT. Combining the CDR3 with reference TRBV28 and TRBJ1-6 gives the whole variable domain DVKVTQSSRYLVKRTGEKVFLECVQDMDHENMFWYRQDPGLGLRLIYFSYDVKMKEKGDIPEGYSVSREKKERFSLILESASTNQTSMYLCASNPAGTVISLHFGNGTRLTVT.

This chain joins TRBV5-1 and TRBJ1-3, with 7 bases aligning to TRBD1. With 0 bases clipped from V and 3 bases from J, the junction kept 3 bases outside the gene matches. The CDR3 is 15 amino acids. Germline CDR1 SGHRS, CDR2 YFSETQ. CDR3 region: CASSLEGAHGNTIYF. In DNA form, the CDR3 reads TGCGCCAGCAGCTTGGAGGGGGCTCATGGAAACACCATATATTTT.

The chain is built from TRBV24-1 and TRBJ2-3; D might be TRBD1 (6 bases). With 7 bases removed from V and 7 bases from J, the gap between germline ends came to 20 bases. The CDR3 length is 15 residues. Germline V gives CDR1 KGHDR, CDR2 SFDVKD. The CDR3 spells CATRTRQDATHTQYF. CDR3 nucleotides: TGTGCCACCAGGACCCGACAGGACGCTACTCATACGCAGTATTTT.

This sequence joins TRBV27 and TRBJ1-1; D is unclear. Trimming cost V 5 bases and J 2 bases, with 9 bases left between them. The CDR3 sequence is 13 residues long. CDR1 MNHEY and CDR2 SMNVEV come from the germline V gene (reference sequence). In DNA, the CDR3 is TGTGCCAGCAGTCTACGACATAACACTGAAGCTTTCTTT. It yields the protein CASSLRHNTEAFF.

The V call is TRBV3-1 (or the pseudogene TRBV3-2), the J call TRBJ2-5; 9 bases fit TRBD1. This CDR3 region has 14 residues. The V and J ends lost 8 bases and 6 bases, in that order; junction bases with no gene match: 10. Per the germline V gene, CDR1 is LGHDT and CDR2 is YNNKEL (reference sequence). The CDR3 DNA follows: TGTGCCAGCCTAAAACAGGGGGCGAATAAGACCCAGTACTTC. The encoded protein is CASLKQGANKTQYF.

This clone was seen just once. The chain combines TRBV7-6 with TRBJ1-2, with 9 nucleotides matching TRBD1. Trimming removed 0 bases from V and 3 bases from J; junction bases left unmatched: 5. The CDR3 has 16 residues. CDR1 SGHVS and CDR2 FNYEAQ come from the germline V gene. The CDR3, as DNA: TGTGCCAGCAGCTTAGCGGGACAGGGCCGGTACTATGGCTACACCTTC. Translation gives CASSLAGQGRYYGYTF.